The next 8 T cell receptor beta chains were all read from a single sample in a study of blood T cell repertoires in COVID-19. Produced via immunoSEQ multiplex PCR; TCRdb's table is partial and in-frame only. The profile shows over 150,000 clones, over 70% of them singletons. Sequences were obtained from peripheral blood. These TCRs come from a woman in her thirties or forties with COVID-19, enrolled during active disease.

The chain carries TRBV9 and TRBJ1-5; a possible D gene is TRBD1 (5 bases). The CDR3 contains 14 residues. Germline V CDR1 and CDR2: SGDLS, YYNGEE. V shed 0 bases and J shed 9 bases, with 13 bases lying between them. As DNA, the CDR3 is TGTGCCAGCAGCGTAGGGCAGGGTAAGGTGCCCCAGCATTTT. Translated: CASSVGQGKVPQHF. The full variable domain, completed using reference TRBV9 and TRBJ1-5, is DSGVTQTPKHLITATGQRVTLRCSPRSGDLSVYWYQQSLDQGLQFLIQYYNGEERAKGNILERFSAQQFPDLHSELNLSSLELGDSALYFCASSVGQGKVPQHFGDGTRLSIL.

This clone was counted a few times. This sequence joins TRBV5-1 and TRBJ2-1; 8 bases are shared with TRBD2. The CDR3 length is 17 residues. Germline trimming cut 0 bases from V and 7 bases from J; bases unmatched to any gene: 12. Germline V gives CDR1 SGHRS, CDR2 YFSETQ. CDR3 nucleotide sequence: TGCGCCAGCAGCTTGGGGAATAGCGGGAACTTTGGTAATGAGCAGTTCTTC. Encoded protein: CASSLGNSGNFGNEQFF.

J is TRBJ1-6 and V is TRBV4-1; 7 positions match TRBD1. The CDR3 consists of 14 residues. Trimming took 5 bases from V and 7 from J; bases not matched to a gene: 5. CDR1 MGHRA and CDR2 YSYEKL come from the germline V gene. The CDR3 is CASSYGTANSPLHF. CDR3 nucleotide sequence: TGCGCCAGCAGCTATGGGACAGCCAATTCACCCCTCCACTTT.

J is TRBJ2-3 and V is TRBV6-4, with 10 nucleotides matching TRBD2. CDR1 is MRHNA and CDR2 is SNTAGT in the germline V gene. Trimming at V came to 4 bases and at J to 4 bases, leaving 5 bases not matched to a gene. CDR3 length: 15 residues. The CDR3 spells CASSASGSQADTQYF. The CDR3 DNA is TGTGCCAGCAGTGCTAGCGGGAGTCAGGCAGATACGCAGTATTTT.

The chain combines TRBV29-1 with TRBJ2-6, with D possibly TRBD2 on 5 matching bases. Germline loops: CDR1 SQVTM, CDR2 ANQGSEA. Trimming cost V 4 bases and J 1 base, with 26 bases left between them. The CDR3 length is 20 residues. CDR3 in amino acids: CSVVSFMGSDGRSGANVLTF. DNA for the CDR3: TGCAGCGTTGTTTCGTTTATGGGGAGTGACGGACGATCTGGGGCCAACGTCCTGACTTTC. Combining the CDR3 with reference TRBV29-1 and TRBJ2-6 gives the whole variable domain SAVISQKPSRDICQRGTSLTIQCQVDSQVTMMFWYRQQPGQSLTLIATANQGSEATYESGFVIDKFPISRPNLTFSTLTVSNMSPEDSSIYLCSVVSFMGSDGRSGANVLTFGAGSRLTVL.

This clone occurred a few times. This sequence joins TRBV18 and TRBJ1-2; 8 bases line up with TRBD1. The germline V gene has CDR1 KGHSH and CDR2 LQKENI. V gave up 2 bases and J gave up 8 bases; unmatched junction bases: 7. The CDR3 has 14 residues. The CDR3 DNA follows: TGTGCCAGCTCACCATCAGGGGGCGCGTTGGGCTACACCTTC. It encodes CASSPSGGALGYTF.

The V call is TRBV2, the J call TRBJ2-1; D unresolved. The CDR3 runs 13 residues. The V gene lost 0 bases and the J gene lost 5 bases, with 5 bases spanning the gap. Germline loops: CDR1 SNHLY, CDR2 FYNNEI. As DNA, the CDR3 is TGTGCCAGCAGTGAAGCGCTACACAATGAGCAGTTCTTC. It codes for CASSEALHNEQFF.

This rearrangement joins TRBV19 to TRBJ2-2, with 12 bases aligning to TRBD2. Germline V gives CDR1 LNHDA, CDR2 SQIVND (reference sequence). The junction had 4 bases not matched to a gene; V was cut back by 7 bases and J by 4 bases. CDR3 length equals 15 residues. The CDR3 region has the DNA TGTGCCAGTACCGGACTAGCGGGACCCACCGGGGAGCTGTTTTTT. Its protein is CASTGLAGPTGELFF.